The clone carrying this T cell receptor (beta chain) was seen more than once but under ten times. Its antigen is not identified. Use of 60 Vbeta and 13 Jbeta primers characterized the PCR. Assay used: immunoSEQ multiplex PCR; TCRdb lists only in-frame clones, some missing. The table shows 80,000 to 130,000 clones, with around 75% occurring only once. This specimen comes from a study of cytomegalovirus exposure and HLA in healthy donors. Study-level points and caveats: The authors later found most CMV-associated TCR beta chains appeared HLA-restricted. For most subjects, TCR beta sequences were reported to predict HLA-A and HLA-B alleles with accuracy. Among immune exposure information, only CMV serostatus was available.

Per the germline V gene, CDR1 is SGHAT and CDR2 is FQNNGV. Deletions cut 1 base from V and 4 bases from J, with 10 bases between. This CDR3 contains 14 residues. The sample consisted of PBMCs. V gene TRBV11-2 combines with J gene TRBJ1-2; tentatively, D is TRBD1 (6 bases). The sequence was obtained from a male donor in good health and CMV-seropositive. CDR3 sequence: CASSLATGFYGYTF. In DNA form, the CDR3 reads TGTGCCAGCAGCTTAGCTACAGGGTTCTATGGCTACACCTTC.